This is a list of T cell receptor beta chains from one sample in a study of cytomegalovirus exposure and HLA in healthy donors. Profiling relied on immunoSEQ multiplex PCR, and the TCRdb table lists in-frame clones only, not all of them. This table holds more than 50,000 clones, about 91% found once. Input material: PBMCs. These receptor sequences come from a woman aged 25 to 45 in good health and CMV-seronegative. The CDR3 runs from the conserved cysteine through the conserved F or W. A D gene is named only where the DNA matches it firmly. Not every row has a clone size; where given, it reads once, few, many or a size class.

NA	TRBV7-9	TRBD1	TRBJ2-7	CASSPLPAGTGVEEQYF	TGTGCCAGCAGCCCACTACCCGCCGGGACAGGGGTAGAGGAGCAGTACTTC
NA	TRBV6-4	TRBD2	TRBJ2-5	CASSVGTSGQETQYF	TGTGCCAGCAGTGTAGGAACTAGCGGACAAGAGACCCAGTACTTC
few	TRBV2	NA	TRBJ2-5	CASSSGPQGTQYF	TGTGCCAGCAGCTCTGGGCCCCAGGGGACCCAGTACTTC
NA	TRBV20-1	NA	TRBJ2-5	CSALRKETQYF	TGCAGTGCTTTGAGAAAAGAGACCCAGTACTTC
NA	TRBV18	TRBD2	TRBJ2-2	CASSLSLAGEAPGELFF	TGTGCCAGCTCATTGAGTCTAGCGGGAGAAGCCCCCGGGGAGCTGTTTTTT
NA	TRBV11-2	TRBD2	TRBJ2-1	CASSRGSGRSHEQFF	TGTGCCAGCAGCCGGGGCAGCGGGAGATCCCATGAGCAGTTCTTC
NA	TRBV5-1	TRBD2	TRBJ2-5	CASSLGLAGGQETQYF	TGCGCCAGCAGCCTCGGACTAGCGGGGGGACAAGAGACCCAGTACTTC
NA	TRBV7-9	TRBD2	TRBJ2-1	CASSLTSGGDEQFF	TGTGCCAGCAGCTTAACGTCGGGAGGGGATGAGCAGTTCTTC
NA	TRBV7-2	TRBD2	TRBJ2-7	CASSLGTSGISYEQYF	TGTGCCAGCAGCTTGGGGACTAGCGGGATCTCCTACGAGCAGTACTTC
once	TRBV15	NA	TRBJ2-7	CATSRAPDNSYEQYF	TGTGCCACCAGCAGAGCTCCGGACAACTCCTACGAGCAGTACTTC
few	TRBV19	TRBD1	TRBJ2-2	CASRDQGAGELFF	TGTGCCAGTAGAGATCAGGGGGCAGGGGAGCTGTTTTTT
few	TRBV14	TRBD2	TRBJ2-2	CASSQAGSGGNTGELFF	TGTGCCAGCAGCCAAGCCGGATCGGGGGGGAACACCGGGGAGCTGTTTTTT
NA	TRBV4-2	NA	TRBJ2-7	CASSHLPVRGSSYEQYF	TGTGCCAGCAGCCACCTCCCCGTTCGCGGCAGCTCCTACGAGCAGTACTTC
NA	TRBV1	NA	TRBJ2-5	CTSIPRAGVSETQYF	TGCACCAGCATCCCTAGAGCGGGAGTTTCTGAGACCCAGTACTTC
NA	TRBV5-6	NA	TRBJ1-1	CASSLRSTVNTEAFF	TGTGCCAGCAGCTTGAGGTCTACAGTGAACACTGAAGCTTTCTTT
medium-sized	TRBV27	TRBD1	TRBJ1-2	CASSPERRGPDYGYTF	TGTGCCAGCAGTCCAGAACGCAGGGGGCCCGACTATGGCTACACCTTC
NA	TRBV10-3	TRBD2	TRBJ2-3	CATAGLATSTDTQYF	TGTGCCACTGCGGGACTAGCGACTAGCACAGATACGCAGTATTTT
NA	TRBV4-3	NA	TRBJ2-2	CASSRQPPRSGPGELFF	TGCGCCAGCAGCCGCCAGCCCCCCCGGTCGGGTCCCGGGGAGCTGTTTTTT
NA	TRBV5-1	NA	TRBJ1-1	CASSPYPQKKAFF	TGCGCCAGCAGCCCATATCCACAGAAGAAGGCTTTCTTT
NA	TRBV19	NA	TRBJ1-5	CASSPPRPVKRVEYKPQHF	TGTGCCAGTAGTCCCCCGAGACCGGTTAAGCGGGTTGAGTATAAGCCCCAGCATTTT
NA	TRBV11-2	TRBD2	TRBJ2-3	CASSGPGTSGRGTQYF	TGTGCCAGCAGCGGGCCCGGGACTAGCGGGAGAGGTACGCAGTATTTT
NA	TRBV9	NA	TRBJ2-6	CASSVGNRASGANVLTF	TGTGCCAGCAGCGTAGGGAACAGGGCCTCTGGGGCCAACGTCCTGACTTTC
NA	TRBV9	TRBD1	TRBJ2-1	CASSVGTGRDEQFF	TGTGCCAGCAGCGTAGGGACAGGGAGAGATGAGCAGTTCTTC
NA	TRBV5-5	TRBD1	TRBJ2-1	CASSLDPVTGGWNEQFF	TGTGCCAGCAGCCTAGATCCGGTGACAGGGGGATGGAATGAGCAGTTCTTC
NA	TRBV6-5	NA	TRBJ1-2	CASSYGGDSSGYTF	TGTGCCAGCAGTTATGGGGGGGATTCGTCTGGCTACACCTTC
few	TRBV11-2	NA	TRBJ1-1	CASSLLRDEAFF	TGTGCCAGCAGCCTCCTGCGGGATGAAGCTTTCTTT
NA	TRBV7-6	TRBD2	TRBJ2-7	CASSSQTSGIYEQYF	TGTGCCAGCAGCTCACAGACTAGCGGGATCTACGAGCAGTACTTC
NA	TRBV7-3	NA	TRBJ2-6	CASSLKPGEGSGANVLTF	TGTGCCAGCAGCTTAAAGCCGGGAGAGGGATCTGGGGCCAACGTCCTGACTTTC
NA	TRBV30	NA	TRBJ2-5	CAWTPGEGWTQYF	TGTGCCTGGACCCCGGGAGAAGGATGGACCCAGTACTTC
NA	TRBV5-1	TRBD1	TRBJ1-3	CASSLRPGQGYGNTIYF	TGCGCCAGCAGCCTTCGCCCGGGACAGGGTTATGGAAACACCATATATTTT
NA	TRBV18	TRBD2	TRBJ2-1	CASVPGTSRPEQFF	TGTGCCAGCGTCCCCGGGACTAGCAGGCCAGAGCAGTTCTTC
NA	TRBV4-1	TRBD1	TRBJ2-7	CASSHQRDRGGLSEQYF	TGCGCCAGCAGCCACCAAAGAGACAGGGGAGGTCTGAGCGAGCAGTACTTC
NA	TRBV5-1	TRBD1	TRBJ1-1	CASSPTGASPRAFF	TGCGCCAGCAGCCCAACAGGGGCCTCTCCACGGGCTTTCTTT
NA	TRBV28	TRBD1	TRBJ2-7	CASSPWTGFYEQYF	TGTGCCAGCAGCCCCTGGACAGGGTTCTACGAGCAGTACTTC
NA	TRBV19	NA	TRBJ2-3	CASSIETTTDTQYF	TGTGCCAGTAGTATCGAGACTACCACAGATACGCAGTATTTT
once	TRBV19	NA	TRBJ1-2	CASSLGEGSYGYTF	TGTGCCAGTAGTCTCGGGGAGGGCTCCTATGGCTACACCTTC
NA	TRBV7-2	TRBD2	TRBJ2-7	CASSPGTSGRFYEQYF	TGTGCCAGCAGCCCCGGGACTAGCGGGAGGTTCTACGAGCAGTACTTC
NA	TRBV2	TRBD1	TRBJ2-3	CASSGQGASTDTQYF	TGTGCCAGCAGTGGACAGGGGGCTAGCACAGATACGCAGTATTTT
NA	TRBV6-5	TRBD2	TRBJ2-1	CASSYSGLAGNEQFF	TGTGCCAGCAGTTATTCGGGACTAGCGGGGAATGAGCAGTTCTTC
few	TRBV18	TRBD2	TRBJ2-2	CASDPSGTSRTGELFF	TGTGCCAGCGATCCATCCGGGACTAGCAGAACCGGGGAGCTGTTTTTT
NA	TRBV6-5	TRBD2	TRBJ2-1	CASSYSTLAGPNEQFF	TGTGCCAGCAGTTACTCTACCCTAGCGGGGCCCAATGAGCAGTTCTTC
NA	TRBV28	NA	TRBJ1-4	CASWKTERNEKLFF	TGTGCCAGCTGGAAGACAGAAAGGAATGAAAAACTGTTTTTT
few	TRBV5-5	NA	TRBJ1-2	CASSLRGTDTF	TGTGCCAGCAGCTTGAGGGGGACGGACACCTTC